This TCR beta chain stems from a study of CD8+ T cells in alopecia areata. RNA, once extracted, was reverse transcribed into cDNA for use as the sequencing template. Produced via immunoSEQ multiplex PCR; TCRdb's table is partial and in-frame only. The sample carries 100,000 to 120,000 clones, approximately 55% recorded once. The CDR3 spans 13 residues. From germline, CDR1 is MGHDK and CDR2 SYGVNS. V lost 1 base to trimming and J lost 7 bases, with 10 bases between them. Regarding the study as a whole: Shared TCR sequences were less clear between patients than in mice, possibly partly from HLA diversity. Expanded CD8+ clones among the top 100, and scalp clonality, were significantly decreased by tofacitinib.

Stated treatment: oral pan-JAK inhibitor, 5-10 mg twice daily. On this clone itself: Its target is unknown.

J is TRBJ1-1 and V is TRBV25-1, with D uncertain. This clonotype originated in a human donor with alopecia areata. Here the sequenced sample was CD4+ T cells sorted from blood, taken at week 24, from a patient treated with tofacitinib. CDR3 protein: CASSEWGRSEAFF. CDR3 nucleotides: TGTGCCAGCAGTGAATGGGGAAGGAGTGAAGCTTTCTTT. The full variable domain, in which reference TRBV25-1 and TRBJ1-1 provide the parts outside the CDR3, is EADIYQTPRYLVIGTGKKITLECSQTMGHDKMYWYQQDPGMELHLIHYSYGVNSTEKGDLSSESTVSRIRTEHFPLTLESARPSHTSQYLCASSEWGRSEAFFGQGTRLTVV.